Following are 5 T cell receptor beta chains from one sample sequenced in a study of cytomegalovirus exposure and HLA in healthy donors. The PCR employed 60 Vbeta primers together with 13 Jbeta primers. Repertoires were generated with immunoSEQ multiplex PCR, while TCRdb's copy carries only in-frame clones and drops some. Among approximately 82,000 clones listed, around 76% were seen once. The sequenced sample was PBMCs. Every receptor here comes from a woman aged 50 to 60 in good health and CMV-seropositive.

The genes are TRBV19 and TRBJ1-5; TRBD1 matches 7 bases. V shed 4 bases and J 1 base; nucleotides not matched to a gene: 4. Germline assignment: CDR1 LNHDA and CDR2 SQIVND (reference sequence). The length of the CDR3 is 15 residues. The CDR3 DNA follows: TGTGCCAGTAGTACAGGGACAGCGAGCAATCAGCCCCAGCATTTT. Its protein product is CASSTGTASNQPQHF.

V is TRBV10-1 and J is TRBJ2-3; 7 bases fit TRBD1. CDR3 length equals 15 residues. J was trimmed by 5 bases and V by 0 bases; bases with no gene match: 5. Germline V lookup: CDR1 WNHNN, CDR2 SYGVQD (reference sequence). The CDR3 is CASSESVTGEDTQYF. The DNA for the CDR3 is TGCGCCAGCAGTGAGTCGGTCACAGGGGAAGATACGCAGTATTTT.

This rearrangement joins TRBV30 to TRBJ1-1; a weak D match, TRBD1 (5 bases). Germline CDR1 reads GTSNPN; CDR2 reads SVGIG (reference sequence). CDR3 length equals 15 residues. Trimming left V 1 base short and J 4 bases short, with 16 bases between. In DNA, the CDR3 is TGTGCCTGGAGTGCCAGGCAGGGAGGTGGCACTGAAGCTTTCTTT. Translated: CAWSARQGGGTEAFF.

The chain uses TRBV5-4 and TRBJ2-7; D possibly corresponds to TRBD1 (6 bases). The CDR3 length is 16 residues. Trimming removed 4 bases at V and 2 bases at J, with 19 bases between. The germline V gene encodes CDR1 SGHNT and CDR2 YYREEE (reference sequence). The CDR3 protein is CASSRAGDVTAYEQYF. The CDR3 DNA reads as TGTGCCAGCAGCCGGGCAGGGGACGTTACCGCCTACGAGCAGTACTTC.

This clone was counted a single time. The genes are TRBV9 and TRBJ2-3, with D maybe TRBD1 (6 bases). The germline gives CDR1 SGDLS, CDR2 YYNGEE. The CDR3 spans 17 residues. Trimming removed 2 bases at V and 2 bases at J, with 18 bases between. The chain's CDR3 is CASSVGQSSMSTDTQYF. CDR3 coding DNA: TGTGCCAGCAGCGTTGGACAGAGCTCAATGTCCACAGATACGCAGTATTTT.